This T cell receptor beta chain was found in a study of T cell repertoires in aging, cancer and after chemotherapy. Study outcomes and limitations: Healthy donors lost TCR diversity with age mainly through richness, cancer patients through richness and evenness.

A mixed TRB-A/B primer pool amplified rearranged TRB by multiplex touch-down PCR. TCRdb analysed the multiplex PCR reads with MiXCR anew, one entry per CDR3 protein. The data show about 8,700 distinct CDR3 sequences, with more than 25% seen just once and roughly 3.3% held by the top ten. The template was genomic DNA from peripheral blood, not RNA. Per the germline V gene, CDR1 is MNHEY and CDR2 is SVGEGT. The V and J ends lost 6 bases and 0 bases, in that order; junction bases with no gene match: 5. The CDR3 covers 14 residues. A few counts support this clonotype. The antigen is unknown. V is TRBV6-2 or TRBV6-3 and J is TRBJ2-7; 7 positions agree with TRBD1. The sequence was obtained from a human donor in good health. Specimen: blood. CDR3 nucleotide sequence: TGTGCCAGCAGAGACAGGGATTCCTCCTACGAGCAGTACTTC. Amino acids: CASRDRDSSYEQYF.